The TCR beta chain described here comes from a study of cytomegalovirus exposure and HLA in healthy donors. Study-level findings and limits: In an earlier analysis, in some 600 donors, most V segments appeared productive either ~87% or ~30% of the time. In a later analysis, specific HLA alleles were associated with 15,000 or so TCR beta sequences at a 0.05 false discovery rate.

Researchers ran the PCR with 60 Vbeta and 13 Jbeta primers. The table came from immunoSEQ multiplex PCR; TCRdb's copy has only in-frame clones and leaves some out. The table lists 100,000 to 150,000 clones, around three quarters of them singletons. Regarding this clone: Its antigen remains unidentified.

The CDR3 has 14 amino acids. V was shortened by 5 bases and J by 2 bases, with 10 bases between the two germline ends. Germline lookup yields CDR1 SGHTA and CDR2 FQGTGA. This chain links TRBV7-3 with TRBJ2-1; D gene uncertain. Sequences were obtained from PBMCs. This receptor was obtained from a female donor in good health and CMV-seronegative. The CDR3 DNA is TGTGCCAGCAGCCCGAGCTTGACCTACAATGAGCAGTTCTTC. Protein product: CASSPSLTYNEQFF.